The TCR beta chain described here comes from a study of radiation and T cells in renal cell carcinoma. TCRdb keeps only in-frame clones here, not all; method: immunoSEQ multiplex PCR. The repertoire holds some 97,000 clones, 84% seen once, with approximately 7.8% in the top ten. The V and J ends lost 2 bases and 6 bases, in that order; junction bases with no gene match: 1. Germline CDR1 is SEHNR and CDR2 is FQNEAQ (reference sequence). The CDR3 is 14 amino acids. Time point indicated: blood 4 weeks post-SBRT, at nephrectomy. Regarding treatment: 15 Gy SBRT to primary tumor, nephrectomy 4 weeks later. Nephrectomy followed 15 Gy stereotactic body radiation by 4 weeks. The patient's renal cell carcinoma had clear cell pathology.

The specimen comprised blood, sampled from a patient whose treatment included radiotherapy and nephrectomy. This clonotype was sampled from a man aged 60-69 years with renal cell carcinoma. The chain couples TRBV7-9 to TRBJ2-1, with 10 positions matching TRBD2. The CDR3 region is CASSLTSGINEQFF. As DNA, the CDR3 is TGTGCCAGCAGCTTAACTAGCGGGATCAATGAGCAGTTCTTC. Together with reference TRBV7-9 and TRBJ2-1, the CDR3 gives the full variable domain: DTGVSQNPRHKITKRGQNVTFRCDPISEHNRLYWYRQTLGQGPEFLTYFQNEAQLEKSRLLSDRFSAERPKGSFSTLEIQRTEQGDSAMYLCASSLTSGINEQFFGPGTRLTVL.